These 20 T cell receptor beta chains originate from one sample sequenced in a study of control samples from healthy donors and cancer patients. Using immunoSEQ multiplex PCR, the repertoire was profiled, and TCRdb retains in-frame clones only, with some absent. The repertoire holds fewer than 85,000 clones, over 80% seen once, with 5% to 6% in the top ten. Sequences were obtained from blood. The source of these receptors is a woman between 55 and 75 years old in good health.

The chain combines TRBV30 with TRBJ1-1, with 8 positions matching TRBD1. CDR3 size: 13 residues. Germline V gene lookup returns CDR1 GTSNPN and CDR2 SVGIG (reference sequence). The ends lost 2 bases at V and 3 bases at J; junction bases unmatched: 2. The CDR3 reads CAWSTQGDTEAFF. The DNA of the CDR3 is TGTGCCTGGAGTACACAGGGGGACACTGAAGCTTTCTTT.

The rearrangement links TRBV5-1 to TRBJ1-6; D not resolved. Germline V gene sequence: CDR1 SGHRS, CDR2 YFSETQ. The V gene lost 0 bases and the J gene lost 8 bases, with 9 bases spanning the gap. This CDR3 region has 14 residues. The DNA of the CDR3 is TGCGCCAGCAGCTTGGGGGATCAGGATTCACCCCTCCACTTT. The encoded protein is CASSLGDQDSPLHF.

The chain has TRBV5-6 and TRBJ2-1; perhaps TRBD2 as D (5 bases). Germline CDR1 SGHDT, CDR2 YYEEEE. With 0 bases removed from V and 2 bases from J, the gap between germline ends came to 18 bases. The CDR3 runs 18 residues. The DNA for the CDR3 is TGTGCCAGCAGCTTGGGGATCACCGGGATCCTCGCCTACAATGAGCAGTTCTTC. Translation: CASSLGITGILAYNEQFF.

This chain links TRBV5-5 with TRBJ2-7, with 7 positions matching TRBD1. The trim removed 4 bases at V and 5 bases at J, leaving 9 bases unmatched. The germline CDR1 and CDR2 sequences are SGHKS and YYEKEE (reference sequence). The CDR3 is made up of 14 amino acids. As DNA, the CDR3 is TGTGCCAGCAGCAATCGACAGGGTCGCCACGAGCAGTACTTC. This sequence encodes CASSNRQGRHEQYF.

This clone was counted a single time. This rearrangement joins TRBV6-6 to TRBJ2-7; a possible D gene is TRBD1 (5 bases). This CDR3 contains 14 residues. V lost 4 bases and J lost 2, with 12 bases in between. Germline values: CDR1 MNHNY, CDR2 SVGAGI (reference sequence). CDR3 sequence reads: CASSSRTPTYEQYF. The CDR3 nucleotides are TGTGCCAGCAGTTCCCGGACACCGACCTACGAGCAGTACTTC.

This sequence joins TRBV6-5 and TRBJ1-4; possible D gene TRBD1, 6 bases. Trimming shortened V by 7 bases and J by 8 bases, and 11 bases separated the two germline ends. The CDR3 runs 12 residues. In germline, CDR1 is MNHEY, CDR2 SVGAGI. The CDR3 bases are TGTGCCAGCAAAGGGGGAGGAGAAAAACTGTTTTTT. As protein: CASKGGGEKLFF.

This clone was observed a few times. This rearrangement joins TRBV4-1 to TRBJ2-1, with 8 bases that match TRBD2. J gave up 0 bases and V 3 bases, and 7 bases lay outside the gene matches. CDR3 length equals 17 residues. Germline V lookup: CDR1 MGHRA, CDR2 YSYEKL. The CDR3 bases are TGCGCCAGCAGCCAGCCGGGACTAGATCGCTCCTACAATGAGCAGTTCTTC. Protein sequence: CASSQPGLDRSYNEQFF.

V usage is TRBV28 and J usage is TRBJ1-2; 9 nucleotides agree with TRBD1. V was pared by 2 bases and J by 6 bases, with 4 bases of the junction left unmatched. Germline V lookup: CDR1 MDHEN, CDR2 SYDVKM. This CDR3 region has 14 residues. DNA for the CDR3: TGTGCCAGCAGTTTAGGGACAGGGTTGGATGGCTACACCTTC. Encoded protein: CASSLGTGLDGYTF.

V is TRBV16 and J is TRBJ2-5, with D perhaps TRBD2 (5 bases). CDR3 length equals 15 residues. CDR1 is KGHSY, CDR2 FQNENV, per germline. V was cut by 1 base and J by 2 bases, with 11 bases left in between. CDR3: CASSQLRGAQETQYF. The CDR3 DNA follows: TGTGCCAGCAGCCAATTACGGGGTGCTCAAGAGACCCAGTACTTC. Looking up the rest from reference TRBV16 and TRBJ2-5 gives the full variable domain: GEEVAQTPKHLVRGEGQKAKLYCAPIKGHSYVFWYQQVLKNEFKFLISFQNENVFDETGMPKERFSAKCLPNSPCSLEIQATKLEDSAVYFCASSQLRGAQETQYFGPGTRLLVL.

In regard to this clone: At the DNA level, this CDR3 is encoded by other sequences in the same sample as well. CDR3 loop: CASRTGPNYGYTF. Here the CDR3 DNA reads TGTGCCAGCAGGACGGGCCCTAACTATGGCTACACCTTC. The chain joins TRBV28 to TRBJ1-2; D is ambiguous. The CDR3 is 13 residues long. Germline V CDR1 and CDR2: MDHEN, SYDVKM. V was trimmed by 6 bases and J by 0 bases, leaving 8 bases between them.

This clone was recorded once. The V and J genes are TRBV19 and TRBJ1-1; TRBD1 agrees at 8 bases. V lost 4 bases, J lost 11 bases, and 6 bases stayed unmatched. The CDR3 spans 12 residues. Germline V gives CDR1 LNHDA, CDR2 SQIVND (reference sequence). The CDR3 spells CASSKTGDFAFF. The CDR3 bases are TGTGCCAGTAGTAAGACAGGGGATTTTGCTTTCTTT. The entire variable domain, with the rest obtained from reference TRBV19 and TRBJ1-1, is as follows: DGGITQSPKYLFRKEGQNVTLSCEQNLNHDAMYWYRQDPGQGLRLIYYSQIVNDFQKGDIAEGYSVSREKKESFPLTVTSAQKNPTAFYLCASSKTGDFAFFGQGTRLTVV.

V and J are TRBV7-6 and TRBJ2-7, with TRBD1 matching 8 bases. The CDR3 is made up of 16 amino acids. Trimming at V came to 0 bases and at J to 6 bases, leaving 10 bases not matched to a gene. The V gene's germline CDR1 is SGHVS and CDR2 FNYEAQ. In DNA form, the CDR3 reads TGTGCCAGCAGCTTAGCGAGTACAGGGGGTAGGGGCGAGCAGTACTTC. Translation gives CASSLASTGGRGEQYF.

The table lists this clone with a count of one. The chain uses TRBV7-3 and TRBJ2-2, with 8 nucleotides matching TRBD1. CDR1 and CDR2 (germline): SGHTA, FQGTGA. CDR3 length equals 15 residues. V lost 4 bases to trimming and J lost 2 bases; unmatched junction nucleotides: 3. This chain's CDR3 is CASSSPGGNTGELFF. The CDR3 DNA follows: TGTGCCAGCAGCTCCCCAGGGGGCAACACCGGGGAGCTGTTTTTT.

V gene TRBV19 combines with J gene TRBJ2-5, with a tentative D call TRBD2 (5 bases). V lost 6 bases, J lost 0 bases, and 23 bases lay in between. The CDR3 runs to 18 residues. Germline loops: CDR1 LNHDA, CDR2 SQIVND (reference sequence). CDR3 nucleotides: TGTGCCAGTAGCCGAATCGGGTTATCAACGGGGTACCAAGAGACCCAGTACTTC. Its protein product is CASSRIGLSTGYQETQYF. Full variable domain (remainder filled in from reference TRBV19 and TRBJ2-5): DGGITQSPKYLFRKEGQNVTLSCEQNLNHDAMYWYRQDPGQGLRLIYYSQIVNDFQKGDIAEGYSVSREKKESFPLTVTSAQKNPTAFYLCASSRIGLSTGYQETQYFGPGTRLLVL.

The CDR3 sequence is CASSRTRTEGETQYF. CDR3 DNA sequence: TGTGCCAGCAGTCGGACTAGGACGGAAGGGGAGACCCAGTACTTC. The J gene is TRBJ2-5, the V gene TRBV6-5, with TRBD2 matching over 7 bases. The germline CDR1 and CDR2 sequences are MNHEY and SVGAGI. J gave up 5 bases and V 5 bases, and 11 bases lay outside the gene matches. This CDR3 spans 15 amino acids.

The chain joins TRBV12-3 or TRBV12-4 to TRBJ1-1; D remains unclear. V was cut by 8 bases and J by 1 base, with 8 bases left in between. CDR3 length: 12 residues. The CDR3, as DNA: TGTGCCAGCCGTCCGTGGAACACTGAAGCTTTCTTT. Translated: CASRPWNTEAFF.

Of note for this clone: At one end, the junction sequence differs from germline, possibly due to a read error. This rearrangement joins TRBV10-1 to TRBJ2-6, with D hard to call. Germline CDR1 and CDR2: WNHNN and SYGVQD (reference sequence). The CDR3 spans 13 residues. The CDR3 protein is CASRDSGANVLTF. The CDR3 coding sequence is TGCGCCAGCCGTGACTCTGGGGCCAACGTCCTGACTTTC.

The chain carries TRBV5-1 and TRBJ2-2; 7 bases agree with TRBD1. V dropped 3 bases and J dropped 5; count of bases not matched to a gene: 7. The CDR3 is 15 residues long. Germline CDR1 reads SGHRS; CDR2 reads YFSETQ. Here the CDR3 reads CASSSDRVGTGELFF. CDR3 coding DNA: TGCGCCAGCAGCTCTGACAGGGTGGGAACCGGGGAGCTGTTTTTT.

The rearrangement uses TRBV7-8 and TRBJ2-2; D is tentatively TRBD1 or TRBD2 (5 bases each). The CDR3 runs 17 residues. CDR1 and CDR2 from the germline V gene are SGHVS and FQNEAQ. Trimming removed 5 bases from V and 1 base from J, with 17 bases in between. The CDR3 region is CASSLRDPNRNTGELFF. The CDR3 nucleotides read TGTGCCAGCAGCCTCCGGGACCCTAACCGGAACACCGGGGAGCTGTTTTTT.

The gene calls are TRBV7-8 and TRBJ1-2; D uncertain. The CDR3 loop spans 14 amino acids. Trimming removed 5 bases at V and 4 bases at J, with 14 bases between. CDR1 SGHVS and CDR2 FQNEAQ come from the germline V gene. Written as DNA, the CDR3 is TGTGCCAGCAGCGGATTGGGAGGGAGCTATGGCTACACCTTC. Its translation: CASSGLGGSYGYTF.